This T cell receptor (beta chain) was sequenced during a study of cytomegalovirus exposure and HLA in healthy donors. PCR primers comprised 60 Vbeta and 13 Jbeta primers. Sequencing was performed with immunoSEQ multiplex PCR; in TCRdb, only in-frame clones are kept and a portion is missing. This table has 240,000 or so clones, approximately 80% appearing once. The CDR3 has 15 residues. Germline CDR1 is SGDLS and CDR2 is YYNGEE. V trimming: 0 bases; J trimming: 8 bases; junction bases outside the gene matches: 6. In this sample, this clone turned up once. This chain uses TRBV9 with TRBJ2-1, with 9 bases matching TRBD1. What was sequenced was PBMCs. This TCR was sampled from an older woman in good health and CMV-seropositive. Written as DNA, the CDR3 is TGTGCCAGCAGCGTAGGGGGGGGACAGGGTTATGAGCAGTTCTTC. Its protein is CASSVGGGQGYEQFF.